This passage covers 32 T cell receptor beta chains from one sample sequenced in a study of response to subunit inactivated influenza vaccine. Using its own MiXCR run on the RT-PCR reads, TCRdb lists one record per CDR3 protein. The repertoire has under 750,000 distinct CDR3 sequences, 12% of them found once; the top ten carry roughly 10%. Material: PBMCs from blood, obtained on the day of vaccination. The source of these receptors is a man aged 50 or older who received an inactivated influenza vaccine.

V usage is TRBV18 and J usage is TRBJ2-5; 8 bases map to TRBD2. Germline loops: CDR1 KGHSH, CDR2 LQKENI. The ends lost 1 base at V and 0 bases at J; junction bases unmatched: 7. The CDR3 runs 17 residues. DNA for the CDR3: TGTGCCAGCTCACCACGGGTGACTAGCGAGTACCAAGAGACCCAGTACTTC. This translates into CASSPRVTSEYQETQYF.

This clonotype was observed a few times. At one end, the junction sequence differs from germline, possibly due to a read error. The chain is built from TRBV7-9 and TRBJ1-1, with no clear D. The germline V gene encodes CDR1 SEHNR and CDR2 FQNEAQ (reference sequence). The CDR3 is made up of 12 amino acids. The CDR3 DNA follows: TGTGCCAGCAGCTTCGGGAACGCTGAAGCTTTCTTT. It codes for CASSFGNAEAFF.

This rearrangement joins TRBV29-1 to TRBJ2-1, with D uncertain. Trimming stripped 4 bases from V and 6 bases from J, with 7 bases between. Looked up from germline, CDR1 is SQVTM and CDR2 is ANQGSEA. The CDR3 loop spans 11 amino acids. Here the CDR3 DNA reads TGCAGCGTTGGTGCGGTCAATGAGCAGTTCTTC. Translated, it gives CSVGAVNEQFF.

This clonotype was counted a few times. The rearrangement uses TRBV20-1 and TRBJ1-1; 8 positions match TRBD1. The germline CDR1 and CDR2 sequences are DFQATT and SNEGSKA (reference sequence). Losses at the gene ends were 0 bases for V and 3 bases for J; bases not matched to a gene: 6. This CDR3 is 15 amino acids long. This CDR3 reads CSARDHRGEDTEAFF. The CDR3 DNA sequence: TGCAGTGCTAGAGACCACAGGGGGGAGGACACTGAAGCTTTCTTT.

There are a few counts of this clonotype. The gene calls are TRBV2 and TRBJ1-1; D unclear. Germline CDR1 reads SNHLY; CDR2 reads FYNNEI. This CDR3 comprises 13 residues. Trimming cost V 6 bases and J 12 bases, with 20 bases left between them. CDR3 in DNA: TGTGCCAGCAGCACCGGTACAGCCCTTGTGACTTTCTTT. This sequence encodes CASSTGTALVTFF.

The chain employs TRBV5-1 and TRBJ2-6; 11 bases are a match to TRBD1. The CDR3 totals 18 residues. From germline, CDR1 is SGHRS and CDR2 YFSETQ. The J segment lost 3 bases and the V segment lost 3 bases, leaving 8 bases of the junction unmatched. The chain's CDR3 is CASSSSGQGAYGANVLTF. The CDR3 coding sequence is TGCGCCAGCAGCTCCTCAGGACAGGGGGCTTATGGGGCCAACGTCCTGACTTTC.

This clonotype was seen only a few times. The chain recombines TRBV11-1 with TRBJ2-5, with 9 nucleotides matching TRBD2. The ends lost 1 base at V and 2 bases at J; junction bases unmatched: 11. Germline V gene sequence: CDR1 SGHAT, CDR2 FQDESV (reference sequence). The length of the CDR3 is 18 residues. The DNA of the CDR3 is TGTGCCAGCAGCTTAGTTGGGACTAGCTCCTCCCTGCAAGAGACCCAGTACTTC. Translated: CASSLVGTSSSLQETQYF.

This clonotype showed up many times. The rearrangement uses TRBV28 and TRBJ2-1; D is undetermined. Germline V gene data show CDR1 as MDHEN and CDR2 as SYDVKM. The CDR3 covers 14 residues. V lost 5 bases to trimming and J lost 5 bases, with 13 bases between them. The DNA of the CDR3 is TGTGCCAGCAGTCCCTCCGACTCTCACAATGAGCAGTTCTTC. It encodes CASSPSDSHNEQFF.

This chain links TRBV3-1 with TRBJ1-1; D ambiguous. This CDR3 contains 14 residues. V dropped 0 bases and J dropped 0 bases, with 5 bases sitting between them. The germline CDR1 and CDR2 sequences are LGHDT and YNNKEL (reference sequence). CDR3 loop: CASSQDPMNTEAFF. The CDR3 nucleotides are TGTGCCAGCAGCCAAGATCCGATGAACACTGAAGCTTTCTTT.

This clonotype appeared a few times. The rearrangement uses TRBV13 and TRBJ2-7; TRBD2 matches at 10 bases. The germline V gene has CDR1 PRHDT and CDR2 FYEKMQ (reference sequence). The V gene end was trimmed by 3 bases and the J gene end by 6 bases; junction bases not matched to a gene: 5. The length of the CDR3 is 14 residues. CDR3 nucleotides: TGTGCCAGCAGCTTTAGCGGGAGGTCTCTCGAGCAGTACTTC. Encoded protein: CASSFSGRSLEQYF.

The chain recombines TRBV19 with TRBJ2-7, with TRBD1 matching over 9 bases. The germline gives CDR1 LNHDA, CDR2 SQIVND (reference sequence). This CDR3 contains 15 residues. Trimming cost V 5 bases and J 4 bases; bases outside gene matches: 9. Written as DNA, the CDR3 is TGTGCCAGTAGTGTACCGGGACAGGGCGGGTACGAGCAGTACTTC. It encodes CASSVPGQGGYEQYF.

There are a few counts of this clonotype. The chain links TRBV11-2 to TRBJ2-3; 9 nucleotides match TRBD2. The CDR3 is made up of 17 amino acids. The germline gives CDR1 SGHAT, CDR2 FQNNGV. The junction had 15 bases not matched to a gene; V was cut back by 5 bases and J by 6 bases. The CDR3 loop reads CASSRLSGGLKRDTQYF. In nucleotides, the CDR3 is TGTGCCAGCAGCCGACTAAGCGGGGGGCTAAAAAGGGATACGCAGTATTTT. The full variable domain, with the rest looked up from reference TRBV11-2 and TRBJ2-3, is EAGVAQSPRYKIIEKRQSVAFWCNPISGHATLYWYQQILGQGPKLLIQFQNNGVVDDSQLPKDRFSAERLKGVDSTLKIQPAKLEDSAVYLCASSRLSGGLKRDTQYFGPGTRLTVL.

This chain links TRBV6-1 with TRBJ2-7, with 12 bases aligning to TRBD1. V was clipped by 5 bases and J by 6 bases; unmatched bases: 20. The CDR3 length is 19 residues. The V gene's germline CDR1 is MNHNS and CDR2 SASEGT. The CDR3 region is CASSPTGTGGWSLIGEQYF. DNA for the CDR3: TGTGCCAGCAGTCCCACCGGGACAGGGGGCTGGAGTCTCATCGGCGAGCAGTACTTC.

The chain links TRBV6-2 or TRBV6-3 to TRBJ2-3; 8 bases line up with TRBD2. The CDR3 extends over 14 amino acids. The ends lost 6 bases at V and 4 bases at J; junction bases unmatched: 6. Germline CDR1 reads MNHEY; CDR2 reads SVGEGT. The CDR3 DNA sequence: TGTGCCAGCAGGGGGGCGGGGGGTCCAGATACGCAGTATTTT. Translation gives CASRGAGGPDTQYF.

The rearrangement links TRBV5-5 to TRBJ1-5; D call uncertain. The CDR3 sequence is 17 residues long. Germline assignment: CDR1 SGHKS and CDR2 YYEKEE (reference sequence). Trimming cost V 2 bases and J 0 bases, with 15 bases left between them. The CDR3 region has the DNA TGTGCCAGCAGCTTTACCCCGGGAAGGACTAGCAATCAGCCCCAGCATTTT. Its protein product is CASSFTPGRTSNQPQHF.

The J gene is TRBJ2-7, the V gene TRBV20-1, with a possible D match to TRBD1 (5 bases). This CDR3 spans 15 amino acids. Trimming removed 0 bases at V and 4 bases at J, with 16 bases between. Germline values: CDR1 DFQATT, CDR2 SNEGSKA (reference sequence). CDR3 in amino acids: CSARDVGQLTYEQYF. CDR3 nucleotides: TGCAGTGCTAGAGATGTGGGGCAACTCACTTACGAGCAGTACTTC.

This clonotype was found many times. The rearrangement joins TRBV5-1 to TRBJ2-1; TRBD2 aligns across 10 bases. Germline lookup yields CDR1 SGHRS and CDR2 YFSETQ. V trimming: 2 bases; J trimming: 3 bases; junction bases outside the gene matches: 2. This CDR3 spans 15 amino acids. CDR3 bases: TGCGCCAGCAGCTTTAGCGGGGGGAGCTACAATGAGCAGTTCTTC. It is translated as CASSFSGGSYNEQFF.

V is TRBV11-2 and J is TRBJ2-2, with a possible D match to TRBD2 (6 bases). The germline V gene encodes CDR1 SGHAT and CDR2 FQNNGV. The CDR3 is 17 residues long. V was trimmed by 0 bases and J by 3 bases, leaving 14 bases between them. The CDR3 sequence: CASSLDRRARDTGELFF. The DNA for the CDR3 is TGTGCCAGCAGCTTAGATAGGAGGGCTCGGGACACCGGGGAGCTGTTTTTT.

This clonotype was counted only a few times. The chain carries TRBV6-5 and TRBJ2-3, with D perhaps TRBD1 or TRBD2 (5 bases each). The CDR3 sequence is 14 residues long. Germline V gene lookup returns CDR1 MNHEY and CDR2 SVGAGI. Trimming stripped 4 bases from V and 6 bases from J, with 14 bases between. The CDR3 is CASSFYRDGDTQYF. CDR3 DNA: TGTGCCAGCAGTTTCTACCGGGACGGGGATACGCAGTATTTT.

This clonotype showed up many times. The rearrangement links TRBV4-3 to TRBJ1-1; TRBD1 matches 9 bases. Germline CDR1 reads LGHNA; CDR2 reads YSLEER. The CDR3 length is 17 residues. Trimming took 0 bases from V and 4 from J; bases not matched to a gene: 9. The CDR3 nucleotides are TGCGCCAGCAGCCAAGATGGGAGGACAGGGGAGAGCACTGAAGCTTTCTTT. It codes for CASSQDGRTGESTEAFF.

This clonotype came up many times. The chain joins TRBV12-3 or TRBV12-4 to TRBJ1-5; TRBD1 aligns across 10 bases. Trimming cost V 5 bases and J 5 bases; bases outside gene matches: 9. This CDR3 contains 16 residues. CDR3 nucleotides: TGTGCCAGCAGTGCCGGGACAGGGGACTTTTATCAGCCCCAGCATTTT. Protein: CASSAGTGDFYQPQHF.

The chain uses TRBV7-9 and TRBJ1-1; 8 nucleotides agree with TRBD1. Trimming removed 2 bases from V and 4 bases from J; junction bases left unmatched: 9. This CDR3 is 16 amino acids long. CDR1 SEHNR and CDR2 FQNEAQ come from the germline V gene (reference sequence). Written as DNA, the CDR3 is TGTGCCAGCAGCTTAAGTTCAGGGGGCTTCGGCACTGAAGCTTTCTTT. Its translation is CASSLSSGGFGTEAFF.

This chain connects TRBV4-3 to TRBJ2-1; TRBD2 is a possible D gene (6 bases). The CDR3 runs 14 residues. The germline V gene has CDR1 LGHNA and CDR2 YSLEER. Trimming shortened V by 3 bases and J by 2 bases, and 8 bases separated the two germline ends. CDR3 DNA sequence: TGCGCCAGCAGCCAGGGAGGTGCCTACAATGAGCAGTTCTTC. It encodes CASSQGGAYNEQFF.

This clonotype showed up just a few times. The chain employs TRBV5-5 and TRBJ1-6; tentatively, D is TRBD1 (6 bases). Looked up from germline, CDR1 is SGHKS and CDR2 is YYEKEE (reference sequence). The V and J ends lost 4 bases and 7 bases respectively, with 15 bases between them. The CDR3 covers 15 residues. The CDR3 sequence: CASSTGRDKNSPLHF. As DNA, the CDR3 is TGTGCCAGCAGCACCGGACGGGACAAAAATTCACCCCTCCACTTT.

This clonotype was seen ten or more times. The V call is TRBV7-6, the J call TRBJ2-3; D remains unclear. From germline, CDR1 is SGHVS and CDR2 FNYEAQ. The CDR3 is 13 residues long. The ends were cut back, 2 bases at V and 6 bases at J, with 9 bases in the middle. The CDR3 coding sequence is TGTGCCAGCAGCTTATTAGTAGTGGATACGCAGTATTTT. It yields the protein CASSLLVVDTQYF.

The chain joins TRBV5-1 to TRBJ2-5; a weak D match, TRBD2 (6 bases). The CDR3 extends over 16 amino acids. Trimming cost V 4 bases and J 4 bases, with 20 bases left between them. The V gene's germline CDR1 is SGHRS and CDR2 YFSETQ. CDR3 sequence: CASSLTPGLRGETQYF. The CDR3 region has the DNA TGCGCCAGCAGCCTAACACCGGGACTTAGGGGAGAGACCCAGTACTTC.

This clonotype appeared many times. A read error may account for a junction end that differs from germline. This chain connects TRBV7-7 to TRBJ2-3; 8 positions match TRBD1. The CDR3 loop spans 14 amino acids. Germline V gives CDR1 SSHAT, CDR2 FNYEAQ (reference sequence). The CDR3 here is CASSLSPGGGTQYF. The CDR3, as DNA: TGTGCTAGCAGCTTAAGTCCAGGGGGCGGTACGCAGTATTTT.

This clonotype was counted many times. This chain links TRBV6-2 or TRBV6-3 with TRBJ2-7, with a tentative D call TRBD2 (6 bases). Trimming cost V 6 bases and J 0 bases, with 12 bases left between them. This CDR3 is built from 14 residues. CDR1 is MNHEY and CDR2 is SVGEGT in the germline V gene. The CDR3 DNA is TGTGCCAGCAGGCGGGGCGGAAGCTCCTACGAGCAGTACTTC. Encoded protein: CASRRGGSSYEQYF.

V usage is TRBV15 and J usage is TRBJ1-5; the D gene is possibly TRBD1 (6 bases). Germline V gene data show CDR1 as LNHNV and CDR2 as YYDKDF (reference sequence). Between the trimmed V and J ends, which lost 0 bases and 2 bases, there was a span of 11 bases. The CDR3 contains 16 residues. CDR3 in DNA: TGTGCCACCAGCAGAGACACCGGGGGCGGCAATCAGCCCCAGCATTTT. Protein product: CATSRDTGGGNQPQHF.

The chain links TRBV20-1 to TRBJ2-7, with D perhaps matching TRBD2 (6 bases). Trimming cost V 0 bases and J 2 bases, with 11 bases left between them. The CDR3 contains 14 residues. Germline CDR1 and CDR2: DFQATT and SNEGSKA (reference sequence). The CDR3 loop reads CSARDPRLAYEQYF. CDR3 nucleotide sequence: TGCAGTGCTAGAGATCCGAGACTAGCCTACGAGCAGTACTTC.

This clonotype was seen ten or more times. The J gene is TRBJ2-2, the V gene TRBV9, with D perhaps TRBD2 (6 bases). Looked up from germline, CDR1 is SGDLS and CDR2 is YYNGEE. This CDR3 region has 15 residues. V dropped 3 bases and J dropped 7 bases, with 16 bases sitting between them. The CDR3 spells CASSGNGGPGGELFF. CDR3 bases: TGTGCCAGCAGCGGTAATGGAGGGCCGGGCGGGGAGCTGTTTTTT.

This chain joins TRBV4-3 and TRBJ2-1; the D is unclear. This CDR3 comprises 15 residues. V lost 0 bases and J 0 bases, leaving 6 bases between the germline ends. Germline loops: CDR1 LGHNA, CDR2 YSLEER. The CDR3: CASSQEANSYNEQFF. In DNA form, the CDR3 reads TGCGCCAGCAGCCAAGAAGCTAACTCCTACAATGAGCAGTTCTTC.